Shown below are 27 T cell receptor beta chains from a single sample sequenced in a study of cytomegalovirus exposure and HLA in healthy donors. Primers for the PCR totalled 60 Vbeta and 13 Jbeta. TCRdb keeps only in-frame clones here, not all; method: immunoSEQ multiplex PCR. Here the sample spans about 170,000 clones, roughly 84% being singletons. Sequenced input: PBMCs. Every receptor here comes from a man aged 30 to 39 in good health and CMV-seropositive.

The chain uses TRBV5-6 and TRBJ1-6, with D tentatively TRBD1 (6 bases). Per germline, CDR1 SGHDT and CDR2 YYEEEE. The CDR3 extends over 16 amino acids. The V and J ends lost 2 bases and 3 bases respectively, with 12 bases between them. Here the CDR3 DNA reads TGTGCCAGCAGCTTACAGGGTCCCCACTATAATTCACCCCTCCACTTT. Translated: CASSLQGPHYNSPLHF.

The gene calls are TRBV19 and TRBJ1-3; 8 nucleotides agree with TRBD1. Germline CDR1 is LNHDA and CDR2 is SQIVND (reference sequence). This CDR3 is built from 17 residues. The V and J ends lost 7 bases and 0 bases, in that order; junction bases with no gene match: 11. Here the CDR3 reads CASNVGDRGISGNTIYF. The CDR3 DNA reads as TGTGCCAGTAACGTCGGCGACAGGGGAATCTCTGGAAACACCATATATTTT.

This chain connects TRBV10-3 to TRBJ2-5, with D possibly TRBD2 on 6 matching bases. CDR1 ENHRY and CDR2 SYGVKD come from the germline V gene. This CDR3 has 15 residues. V shed 0 bases and J shed 5 bases, with 13 bases lying between them. The CDR3 protein is CAISESSPGRETQYF. In DNA form, the CDR3 reads TGTGCCATCAGTGAGTCCTCGCCAGGGAGGGAGACCCAGTACTTC.

This chain connects TRBV9 to TRBJ2-5; TRBD1 matches 10 bases. CDR3 size: 15 residues. The germline gives CDR1 SGDLS, CDR2 YYNGEE. V lost 1 base, J lost 3 bases, and 3 bases stayed unmatched. The DNA of the CDR3 is TGTGCCAGCAGCGTATTCGGGACAGGGGAAGAGACCCAGTACTTC. As protein: CASSVFGTGEETQYF.

This chain uses TRBV12-5 with TRBJ1-5; D is ambiguous. The ends were cut back, 0 bases at V and 7 bases at J, with 7 bases in the middle. Germline V gives CDR1 LGHNT, CDR2 FRNRAP. CDR3 size: 13 residues. This chain's CDR3 is CASGLVPQQPQHF. CDR3 nucleotide sequence: TGTGCTAGTGGTTTGGTACCGCAGCAGCCCCAGCATTTT.

The chain links TRBV7-2 to TRBJ2-7; 9 bases match TRBD1. V dropped 6 bases and J dropped 3; count of bases not matched to a gene: 12. CDR1 and CDR2 from the germline V gene are SGHTA and FQGNSA. The CDR3 is 16 amino acids. CDR3 region: CASSTPRPGQGYEQYF. The CDR3 coding sequence is TGTGCCAGCAGTACCCCGCGTCCGGGACAGGGCTACGAGCAGTACTTC.

This chain links TRBV4-1 with TRBJ1-6; D perhaps matches TRBD1 (5 bases). The CDR3 sequence is 16 residues long. Germline CDR1 is MGHRA and CDR2 is YSYEKL. Trimming pared 6 bases from V and 5 bases from J, leaving 17 bases between. CDR3 protein: CASSRGGGGDNSPLHF. The CDR3, as DNA: TGCGCCAGCAGTAGAGGTGGGGGAGGGGATAATTCACCCCTCCACTTT.

CDR3 loop: CASSQALENPLEQFF. In DNA, the CDR3 is TGTGCCAGCAGCCAAGCCCTAGAAAATCCCCTTGAGCAGTTCTTC. The chain is built from TRBV4-2 and TRBJ2-1; D unclear. CDR3 size: 15 residues. V was trimmed by 1 base and J by 9 bases, leaving 16 bases between them. Germline V gives CDR1 LGHNA, CDR2 YNFKEQ.

Concerning this clone itself: One end of the junction varies from germline; a read error may be responsible. The sample holds other DNA sequences that translate to the same CDR3. The chain recombines TRBV15 with TRBJ2-4; tentative D call: TRBD2 (6 bases). CDR1 is LNHNV, CDR2 YYDKDF, per germline (reference sequence). The CDR3 runs to 13 residues. CDR3 protein: CATSRDPGAIQYF. CDR3 coding DNA: TGCGCCACCAGCAGAGATCCGGGAGCCATTCAGTACTTC.

The rearrangement links TRBV6-1 to TRBJ2-1, with 13 nucleotides matching TRBD2. Trimming cost V 1 base and J 9 bases; bases outside gene matches: 12. The germline V gene encodes CDR1 MNHNS and CDR2 SASEGT. There are 18 residues in the CDR3. The CDR3 DNA is TGTGCCAGCAGTGAAGATTATACAGGGACTAGCGGGAACGGTGAGCAGTTCTTC. Amino acid sequence: CASSEDYTGTSGNGEQFF.

A few counts support this clone. This chain joins TRBV18 and TRBJ1-1; D remains unclear. The CDR3 has 13 residues. The germline V gene encodes CDR1 KGHSH and CDR2 LQKENI. Trimming cost V 5 bases and J 1 base, with 8 bases left between them. CDR3 in amino acids: CASSSGTNTEAFF. Here the CDR3 DNA reads TGTGCCAGCTCATCAGGCACGAACACTGAAGCTTTCTTT.

This clone occurred a few times. The rearrangement uses TRBV4-3 and TRBJ2-7, with 7 bases matching TRBD1. CDR1 and CDR2 (germline): LGHNA, YSLEER. The trim removed 0 bases at V and 2 bases at J, leaving 4 bases unmatched. CDR3 length: 15 residues. The CDR3 DNA reads as TGCGCCAGCAGCCAAGATTGGCAGGGGGCCTACGAGCAGTACTTC. It is translated as CASSQDWQGAYEQYF.

The gene calls are TRBV7-2 and TRBJ2-1; D call uncertain. CDR3 size: 12 residues. Deletions cut 1 base from V and 9 bases from J, with 7 bases between. Germline V gene lookup returns CDR1 SGHTA and CDR2 FQGNSA. This chain's CDR3 is CASSLDLFEQFF. In DNA form, the CDR3 reads TGTGCCAGCAGCTTAGATCTGTTTGAGCAGTTCTTC.

This sequence joins TRBV13 and TRBJ2-3; 8 bases match TRBD2. Germline V CDR1 and CDR2: PRHDT, FYEKMQ (reference sequence). The CDR3 extends over 15 amino acids. V trimming: 0 bases; J trimming: 6 bases; junction bases outside the gene matches: 5. DNA for the CDR3: TGTGCCAGCAGCTTAGGAGCGGGAGAATCCGATACGCAGTATTTT. Protein sequence: CASSLGAGESDTQYF.

The chain uses TRBV23-1 and TRBJ2-1; 11 bases match TRBD1. TRBV23-1 is sorted into the ORF group, with uncertain function. V trimming: 0 bases; J trimming: 5 bases; junction bases outside the gene matches: 6. The CDR3 runs 17 residues. The DNA for the CDR3 is TGCGCCAGCAGTCAATCGAGGCAGGGACAGGGGGACAATGAGCAGTTCTTC. Translation: CASSQSRQGQGDNEQFF.

This clone was counted a few times. This chain uses TRBV7-9 with TRBJ1-4; 9 bases agree with TRBD1. CDR1 is SEHNR and CDR2 is FQNEAQ in the germline V gene (reference sequence). This CDR3 is built from 14 residues. J lost 7 bases, V lost 4 bases, and 4 bases had no gene match. The CDR3: CASSYGTGSEKLFF. CDR3 bases: TGTGCCAGCAGCTACGGGACAGGGAGTGAAAAACTGTTTTTT.

This clone came up once. This chain uses TRBV18 with TRBJ1-2; 12 bases line up with TRBD1. The CDR3 length is 15 residues. CDR1 is KGHSH and CDR2 is LQKENI in the germline V gene. With 1 base clipped from V and 5 bases from J, the junction kept 2 bases outside the gene matches. CDR3 residues: CASSPRDRGRYGYTF. CDR3 in DNA: TGTGCCAGCTCACCACGGGACAGGGGGCGGTATGGCTACACCTTC.

This rearrangement joins TRBV5-1 to TRBJ2-3, with TRBD2 matching over 14 bases. Germline-derived CDR1 and CDR2 are SGHRS and YFSETQ. This CDR3 has 16 residues. J lost 4 bases, V lost 4 bases, and 5 bases had no gene match. CDR3 DNA sequence: TGCGCCAGCAGCCGAGGGACTAGCGGGAGAGCAGATACGCAGTATTTT. This encodes CASSRGTSGRADTQYF.

The J gene is TRBJ2-3, the V gene TRBV7-6; possibly TRBD1 for D (5 bases). The ends were cut back, 5 bases at V and 5 bases at J, with 11 bases in the middle. The CDR3 extends over 13 amino acids. Germline V lookup: CDR1 SGHVS, CDR2 FNYEAQ. As DNA, the CDR3 is TGTGCCAGCAGCCTCCAGGGCCTAGATACGCAGTATTTT. It translates to CASSLQGLDTQYF.

V usage is TRBV4-1 and J usage is TRBJ2-7; no clear D gene. The CDR3 runs 15 residues. Germline CDR1 is MGHRA and CDR2 is YSYEKL. Deletions cut 1 base from V and 3 bases from J, with 13 bases between. CDR3: CASSQGVLAGYEQYF. The CDR3 DNA reads as TGCGCCAGCAGCCAAGGAGTACTCGCCGGCTACGAGCAGTACTTC.

The chain links TRBV5-1 to TRBJ2-2; maybe TRBD2 (5 bases). Trimming shortened V by 1 base and J by 2 bases, and 9 bases separated the two germline ends. CDR1 and CDR2 (germline): SGHRS, YFSETQ. The CDR3 is 15 amino acids. DNA of the CDR3: TGCGCCAGCAGCTTGCGAAGCGGAAACACCGGGGAGCTGTTTTTT. Its translation: CASSLRSGNTGELFF.

The genes are TRBV2 and TRBJ1-2, with D tentatively TRBD1 (5 bases). Germline V gene lookup returns CDR1 SNHLY and CDR2 FYNNEI. The CDR3 is made up of 16 amino acids. Trimming shortened V by 3 bases and J by 3 bases, and 17 bases separated the two germline ends. The CDR3: CASSDDQGPRHYGYTF. The CDR3, as DNA: TGTGCCAGCAGTGATGACCAGGGTCCGAGGCACTATGGCTACACCTTC.

The sample holds a few counts of this clone. This rearrangement joins TRBV4-3 to TRBJ1-1, with D perhaps TRBD1 (6 bases). This CDR3 is 14 amino acids long. Germline loops: CDR1 LGHNA, CDR2 YSLEER. Trimming took off 5 bases at V and 3 bases at J, with 13 bases between the two ends. The CDR3 nucleotides read TGCGCCAGCAGCTGGGGGCGTGGGGACACTGAAGCTTTCTTT. Translating gives CASSWGRGDTEAFF.

CDR3 DNA sequence: TGTGCCAGCTTACCCTCGTGGGGACTAGCGCGCGGATCCTACGAGCAGTACGTC. Translating gives CASLPSWGLARGSYEQYV. V usage is TRBV21-1 and J usage is TRBJ2-7; TRBD2, the table's D call, was not compared with the DNA. TRBV21-1 is a pseudogene locus. The CDR3 spans 18 residues.

The V gene is TRBV4-2, the J gene TRBJ2-5; D is perhaps TRBD1 (6 bases). CDR1 and CDR2 (germline): LGHNA, YNFKEQ. The ends were cut back, 6 bases at V and 4 bases at J, with 24 bases in the middle. The CDR3 sequence is 17 residues long. CDR3 DNA: TGTGCCAGCAGTATTGACCGGGACGGCTCACAGGGAGAGACCCAGTACTTC. Protein: CASSIDRDGSQGETQYF.

The rearrangement uses TRBV29-1 and TRBJ2-5, with TRBD2 identical over 10 bases. The V segment lost 5 bases and the J segment 4 bases; nucleotides outside the gene matches: 4. Germline V gene data show CDR1 as SQVTM and CDR2 as ANQGSEA. The CDR3 is 13 amino acids. The CDR3 sequence: CSVWASGRETQYF. CDR3 sequence (DNA): TGCAGCGTTTGGGCTAGCGGGAGAGAGACCCAGTACTTC.

The gene calls are TRBV28 and TRBJ2-7, with 7 bases matching TRBD2. Germline V gives CDR1 MDHEN, CDR2 SYDVKM. CDR3 length: 14 residues. Trimming took 6 bases from V and 2 from J; bases not matched to a gene: 7. The CDR3 bases are TGTGCCAGCAGGAGGGGAGGGTTCCCCTACGAGCAGTACTTC. This translates into CASRRGGFPYEQYF.